This record covers a single T cell receptor (beta chain). Its antigen is undetermined. This entry comes from a study of CD4 T cells in relation to SARS-CoV-2 and coronaviruses. Whole-study context: PBMCs were cultured with antigen for over 8 days before TCR beta sequencing.

Overall study findings and caveats: This crossreactivity analysis covered spike protein alone, no other viral proteins.

From germline, CDR1 is SGHRS and CDR2 YFSETQ. V gave up 5 bases and J gave up 3 bases; unmatched junction bases: 7. The CDR3 has 16 residues. Sequenced by immunoSEQ multiplex PCR; TCRdb stores in-frame clones only, minus some. This sample carries about 30,000 clones, 65% to 80% of them seen once, and the ten largest clones take around 3.7%. This sequence originates from an adult with COVID-19. Specimen: memory CD4+ T cells from PBMCs, cultured in vitro. The V gene is TRBV5-1, the J gene TRBJ2-2; 10 bases agree with TRBD1. CDR3 sequence: CASRSQTGGYTGELFF. The CDR3 region has the DNA TGCGCCAGCAGGAGTCAGACAGGGGGCTACACCGGGGAGCTGTTTTTT.